This T cell receptor beta chain is drawn from a study of spatial heterogeneity in lung cancer. Findings of the study overall: Tumor TCRs that were ubiquitous and expanded showed up in blood more at resection than follow-up.

Single TCR cDNA molecules each had their own unique molecular identifier. Using its own MiXCR run on the 5' RACE reads, TCRdb lists one record per CDR3 protein. The sample has approximately 4,100 distinct CDR3 sequences; roughly 7.9% are singletons. This clonotype occurred many times. The antigen remains unidentified. Time point defined: sample taken at primary tumor resection. Researchers sequenced whole RNA taken from tumor, nontumor lung or frozen PBMC without sorting. The donors comprised about 65 untreated early-stage non-small cell lung cancer patients. CDR1 LNHDA and CDR2 SQIVND come from the germline V gene (reference sequence). The V gene end was trimmed by 5 bases and the J gene end by 4 bases; junction bases not matched to a gene: 7. This CDR3 spans 14 amino acids.

This specimen consisted of PBMCs, obtained at surgery. V is TRBV19 and J is TRBJ1-2; 7 bases are a match to TRBD1. This TCR derives from a female donor with early-stage non-small cell lung cancer. CDR3 bases: TGTGCCAGTAGTTTGGGACAGACGTTCTATGGCTACACCTTC. This encodes CASSLGQTFYGYTF.